This TCR beta chain was sequenced for a study of cytomegalovirus exposure and HLA in healthy donors (dated by TCRdb to the late 2010s). About the study as a whole: A later analysis indicated that the 95 to 150 validation repertoires were generated on the platform also employed for the 600 to 750 repertoires of the first cohort. The study aimed to test whether signatures of past pathogen exposure could be identified by cataloging public T cell receptors. A separate validation cohort of approximately 130 different subjects was used in addition to the roughly 700-subject first cohort. High-throughput TCR immunosequencing, statistical association of individual TCRs with disease status, and machine learning were combined to predict cytomegalovirus infection status.

The donors belonged to the validation cohort of about 120 subjects, which was separate from the roughly 680-subject first cohort. Trimming costs V 5 bases and J 1 base, and their ends lie 17 bases apart. The CDR3 starts with the cysteine, ends with the phenylalanine, and has 16 residues. Just CDR3 DNA is preserved here, 48 bases in frame from base 1. The germline V gene (reference sequence) supplies CDR1 LNHDA and CDR2 SQIVND. On the study overall, not on this receptor specifically: Cytomegalovirus status was reported to be diagnosed by the classifier with high specificity and sensitivity in both the original and validation cohorts. According to the authors, the approach could potentially be generalized to other disease states and immunological phenotypes. Of the cluster scores, roughly 93% were above 0 in a later analysis, which found that TCRs clustered in the first cohort also tended to co-occur in the roughly 130 validation repertoires. While some public TCRs were present in many individuals, most TCR sequences turned up only very rarely across donors. In vitro tests confirmed that a few of the cytomegalovirus-associated TCR beta chains recognize cytomegalovirus antigens. In the study, around 150 TCR beta chains were listed as associated with cytomegalovirus. The validation cohort had no HLA typing available for a later analysis, so co-occurrence within that cohort was assessed over all 110 or so repertoires.

The library relied on the immunoSEQ multiplex PCR assay. The authors processed their data as follows. A statistical classification framework was built to diagnose cytomegalovirus status from the catalog of TCR beta chain sequences. TCRdb re-hosts the immuneACCESS table, in-frame sequences only. Its copies lack some clones; in the studies checked, an unresolved V gene accounts for under half of them, and the cause for the rest is not known. V, J and clone size were drawn from that table, and D and trimming were deduced from the DNA. The sample yields around 200,000 clones; about 81% were counted once. Of the sample, around 1.2% falls within the top ten clones. Worth noting for this clone: No antigen is known for it. No qualities accompany the bases; no much larger clone lies one base away.

Recombination connected TRBV19 to TRBJ2-5; the D segment could be TRBD1, given 6 matching bases. This TCR was sampled from a woman aged 30 to 39 in good health and CMV-seronegative. Sequencing input: PBMCs. The CDR3 region has the sequence CASSFTGLGTQETQYF. The sequenced DNA: TGTGCCAGTAGTTTTACAGGGTTGGGGACCCAAGAGACCCAGTACTTC.